The entry that follows covers one T cell receptor beta chain sequence. There is no known antigen for this receptor. Per-base qualities were not stored, and no clone one base away is much larger. The immunoSEQ Assay was the method used to sequence TCRbeta CDR3 regions. After extraction, genomic DNA underwent amplification by bias-controlled multiplex PCR, followed by high-throughput sequencing. In the original analysis: To quantify the absolute abundance of each unique TCRbeta CDR3 region, sequences were collapsed and filtered. T cell fraction was estimated by normalizing TCRbeta template counts to usable DNA, with usable DNA measured through amplification of reference genes found in all nucleated cells. Repertoire TCRs were annotated as SARS-CoV-2-specific when V gene, CDR3 amino acid sequence and J gene were exactly matched to a known reactive TCR set. The reference SARS-CoV-2 TCR set was obtained from MIRA and was filtered for enrichment in COVID-19-positive ImmuneCODE repertoires, whereby public or cross-reactive TCRs were removed. Using the MIRA antigens, annotated TCRs were further analysed by specific ORF or by position within an ORF. Depth was the summed frequency of annotated unique rearrangements, while breadth was defined as annotated unique rearrangements over total unique productive rearrangements. TCR breadth was compared between groups using two-sided Wilcoxon rank-sum tests. TCRdb obtained this table from immuneACCESS and retained in-frame rearrangements with V and J assigned. These tables miss some clones; where compared with another copy, unresolved V genes account for less than half of the shortfall, and the remainder is unexplained. V, J and clone size were drawn from that table, and D and trimming were deduced from the DNA. The table for this sample lists 380,000 or so clones; about 87% of them were counted only once. The ten biggest clones cover around 6.4% of the sample.

This sample was taken from a study of Ad26.COV2.S vaccination and SARS-CoV-2 variants listed by TCRdb under 2021. In the study overall: Vaccine-arm donors were drawn from COV1001, a multicentre, randomized, double-blind, placebo-controlled phase I-IIa trial of Ad26.COV2.S in healthy adults. Ad26.COV2.S was administered intramuscularly at 5 x 10^10 or 1 x 10^11 viral particles, either as a single shot or as two shots given 56 days apart. TCRbeta repertoire sequencing served as the tool for gauging how specific and how broad the SARS-CoV-2-reactive T cell receptors were following Ad26.COV2.S vaccination. A total of 32 samples were included in the TCR-sequenced set, comprising some 20 Ad26.COV2.S vaccine recipients, 5 placebo recipients and 8 SARS-CoV-2 convalescent individuals. Trial participants were randomized into five groups of five: low-dose or high-dose Ad26.COV2.S given once or twice, or placebo on both occasions. Investigators remained blinded to trial group allocation during experiments and outcome assessment.

The CDR3 covers 16 residues, taking in both the cysteine and the phenylalanine. The kept DNA is CDR3 alone, 48 bases in frame from the first base. CDR1 and CDR2 are drawn from the germline V gene (reference sequence): MNHEY, SMNVEV. V drops 6 bases and J drops 0 bases, leaving 18 bases in between. What the research found in general, with its limitations: Comparing responses between vaccine doses or regimens was not something the study was powered to do. Compared with placebo recipients, Ad26.COV2.S recipients showed higher spike-specific TCR breadth (P = 0.0014). It was noted by the authors that total T cell responses may have been underestimated by the TCR breadth and depth analyses. After vaccination, substantial breadth of spike-specific CD8+ and CD4+ T cell responses was reported. Vaccine and placebo recipients had comparable non-spike TCR breadth, which fits with the vaccine containing only spike.

What this sample's treatment or condition label stands for: about 20 received Ad26.COV2.S at low or high dose, single or two shots; about 5 received placebo; per-sample allocation not given. For vaccine and placebo recipients, the sequenced repertoires came from samples collected on day 63 after the first injection. In Cohort 1b, more than 20 adults aged 18-55 years were enrolled at a single site in Boston, USA, between 29 July and 7 August 2020. As a vaccine, Ad26.COV2.S was a replication-incompetent adenovirus type 26 vector that expressed a prefusion-stabilized SARS-CoV-2 spike protein derived from the original Wuhan strain.

The receptor was isolated from a person between 18 and 65 years old who received the Ad26.COV2.S COVID-19 vaccine or a placebo. This receptor chain uses TRBV27 and TRBJ2-7; the D segment is perhaps TRBD1 or TRBD2, each sharing 5 matched bases. Sequenced here: peripheral blood, sampled in a trial of Ad26.COV2.S vaccine versus placebo. The CDR3 loop reads CASSSHLGASSYEQYF. The nucleotide sequence is given as TGTGCCAGCAGCTCCCACCTCGGGGCAAGCTCCTACGAGCAGTACTTC.